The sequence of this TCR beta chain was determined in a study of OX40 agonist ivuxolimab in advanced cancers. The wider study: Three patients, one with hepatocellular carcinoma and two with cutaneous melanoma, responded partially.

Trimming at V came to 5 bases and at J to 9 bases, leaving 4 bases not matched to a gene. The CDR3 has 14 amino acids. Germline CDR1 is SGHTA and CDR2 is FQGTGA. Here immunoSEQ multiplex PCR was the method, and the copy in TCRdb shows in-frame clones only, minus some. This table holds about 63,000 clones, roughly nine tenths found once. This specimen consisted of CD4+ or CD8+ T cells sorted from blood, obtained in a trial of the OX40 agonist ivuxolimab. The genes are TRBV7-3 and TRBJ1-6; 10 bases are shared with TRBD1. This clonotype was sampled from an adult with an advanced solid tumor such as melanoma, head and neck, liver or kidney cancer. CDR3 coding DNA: TGTGCCAGCAGCGTCGACAGGGGGCTTTCACCCCTCCACTTT. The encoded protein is CASSVDRGLSPLHF.